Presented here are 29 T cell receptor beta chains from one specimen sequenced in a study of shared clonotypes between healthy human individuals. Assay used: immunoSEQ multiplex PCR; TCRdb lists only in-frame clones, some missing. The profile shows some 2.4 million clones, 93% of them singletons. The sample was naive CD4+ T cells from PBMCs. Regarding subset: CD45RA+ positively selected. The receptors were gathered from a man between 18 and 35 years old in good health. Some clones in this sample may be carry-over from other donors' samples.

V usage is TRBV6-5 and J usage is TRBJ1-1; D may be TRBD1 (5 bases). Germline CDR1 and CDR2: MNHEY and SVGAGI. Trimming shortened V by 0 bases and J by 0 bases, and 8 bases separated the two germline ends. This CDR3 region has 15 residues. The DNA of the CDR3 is TGTGCCAGCAGTTACTCGGTACAGGTGAACACTGAAGCTTTCTTT. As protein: CASSYSVQVNTEAFF.

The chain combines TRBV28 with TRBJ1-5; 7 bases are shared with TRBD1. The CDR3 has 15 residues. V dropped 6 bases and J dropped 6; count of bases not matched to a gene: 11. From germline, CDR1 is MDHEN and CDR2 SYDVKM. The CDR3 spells CASSLLGPGGQPQHF. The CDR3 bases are TGTGCCAGCAGCCTTTTAGGTCCAGGGGGTCAGCCCCAGCATTTT.

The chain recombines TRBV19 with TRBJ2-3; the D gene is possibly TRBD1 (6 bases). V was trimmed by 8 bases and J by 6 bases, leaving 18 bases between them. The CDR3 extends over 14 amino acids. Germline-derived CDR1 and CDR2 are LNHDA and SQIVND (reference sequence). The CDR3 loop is CASWAGVDLDTQYF. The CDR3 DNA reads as TGTGCCAGTTGGGCAGGGGTCGATTTGGATACGCAGTATTTT. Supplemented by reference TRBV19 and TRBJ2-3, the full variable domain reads DGGITQSPKYLFRKEGQNVTLSCEQNLNHDAMYWYRQDPGQGLRLIYYSQIVNDFQKGDIAEGYSVSREKKESFPLTVTSAQKNPTAFYLCASWAGVDLDTQYFGPGTRLTVL.

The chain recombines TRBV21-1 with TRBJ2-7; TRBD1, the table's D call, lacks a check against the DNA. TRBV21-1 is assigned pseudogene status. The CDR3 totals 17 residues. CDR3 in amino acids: CASSKGGRQGWGYEQYF. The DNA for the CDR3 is TGTGCCAGCAGCAAAGGCGGCCGGCAGGGTTGGGGCTACGAGCAGTACTTC.

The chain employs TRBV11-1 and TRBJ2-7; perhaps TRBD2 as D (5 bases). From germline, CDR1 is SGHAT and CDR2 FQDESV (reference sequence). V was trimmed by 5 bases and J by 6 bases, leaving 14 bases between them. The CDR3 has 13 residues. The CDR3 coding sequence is TGTGCCAGCAGCCTCGCGGGTTCTCTCGAGCAGTACTTC. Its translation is CASSLAGSLEQYF.

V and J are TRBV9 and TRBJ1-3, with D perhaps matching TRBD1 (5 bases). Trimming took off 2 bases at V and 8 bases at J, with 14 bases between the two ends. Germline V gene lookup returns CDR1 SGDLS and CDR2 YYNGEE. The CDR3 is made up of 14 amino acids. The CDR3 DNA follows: TGTGCCAGCAGCGTGGGGCTCCCCGGGGACACCATATATTTT. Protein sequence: CASSVGLPGDTIYF.

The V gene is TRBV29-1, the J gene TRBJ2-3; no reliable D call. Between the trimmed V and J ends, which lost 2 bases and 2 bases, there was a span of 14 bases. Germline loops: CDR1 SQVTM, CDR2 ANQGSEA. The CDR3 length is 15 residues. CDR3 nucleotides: TGCAGCGTTGAAAACCGGGCCCTTTACACAGATACGCAGTATTTT. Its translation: CSVENRALYTDTQYF.

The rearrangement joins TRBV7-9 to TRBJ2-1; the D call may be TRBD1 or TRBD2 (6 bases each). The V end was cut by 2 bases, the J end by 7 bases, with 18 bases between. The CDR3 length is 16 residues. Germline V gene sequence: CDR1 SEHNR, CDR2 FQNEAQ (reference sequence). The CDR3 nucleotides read TGTGCCAGCAGCTTACCCTGGGGGGACATTACGAATGAGCAGTTCTTC. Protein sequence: CASSLPWGDITNEQFF.

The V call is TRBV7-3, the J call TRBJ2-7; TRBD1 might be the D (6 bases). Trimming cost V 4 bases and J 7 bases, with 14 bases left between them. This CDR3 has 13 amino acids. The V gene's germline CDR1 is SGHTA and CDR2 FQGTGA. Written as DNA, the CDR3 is TGTGCCAGCAGCTCAAGCCTAGGGACAGAGCAGTACTTC. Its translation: CASSSSLGTEQYF.

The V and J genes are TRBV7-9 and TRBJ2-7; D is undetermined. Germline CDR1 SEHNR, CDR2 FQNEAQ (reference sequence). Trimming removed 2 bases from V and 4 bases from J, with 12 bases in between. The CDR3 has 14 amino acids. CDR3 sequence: CASSLLGLGYEQYF. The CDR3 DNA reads TGTGCCAGCAGCTTATTAGGGCTAGGTTACGAGCAGTACTTC.

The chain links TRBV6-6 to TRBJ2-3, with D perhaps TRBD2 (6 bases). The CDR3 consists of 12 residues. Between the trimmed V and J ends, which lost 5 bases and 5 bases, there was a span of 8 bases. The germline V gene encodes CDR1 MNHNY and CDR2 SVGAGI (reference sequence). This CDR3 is CASSRLGDTQYF. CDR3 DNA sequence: TGTGCCAGCAGTCGACTAGGAGATACGCAGTATTTT.

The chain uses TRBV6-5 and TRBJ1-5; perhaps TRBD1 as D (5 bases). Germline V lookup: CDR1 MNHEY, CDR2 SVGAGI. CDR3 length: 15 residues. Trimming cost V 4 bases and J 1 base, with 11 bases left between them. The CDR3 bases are TGTGCCAGCAGTTGGGGACCGGGGAGCAATCAGCCCCAGCATTTT. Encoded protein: CASSWGPGSNQPQHF.

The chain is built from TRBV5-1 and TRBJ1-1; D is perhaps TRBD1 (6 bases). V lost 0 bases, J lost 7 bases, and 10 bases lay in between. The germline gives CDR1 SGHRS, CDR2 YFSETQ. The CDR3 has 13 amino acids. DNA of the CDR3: TGCGCCAGCAGCTTGGCCGAACAGGGTGAAGCTTTCTTT. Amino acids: CASSLAEQGEAFF.

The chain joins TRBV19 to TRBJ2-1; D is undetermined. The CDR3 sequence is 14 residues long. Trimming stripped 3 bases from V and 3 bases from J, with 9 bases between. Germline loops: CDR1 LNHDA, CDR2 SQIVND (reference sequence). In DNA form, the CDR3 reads TGTGCCAGTAGTATTGGGCAGAACTACAATGAGCAGTTCTTC. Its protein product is CASSIGQNYNEQFF.

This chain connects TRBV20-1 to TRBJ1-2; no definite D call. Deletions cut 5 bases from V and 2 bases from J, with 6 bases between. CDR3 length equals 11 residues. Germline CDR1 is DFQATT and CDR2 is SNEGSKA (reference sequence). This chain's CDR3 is CSAPVNYGYTF. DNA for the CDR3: TGCAGTGCTCCCGTGAACTATGGCTACACCTTC.

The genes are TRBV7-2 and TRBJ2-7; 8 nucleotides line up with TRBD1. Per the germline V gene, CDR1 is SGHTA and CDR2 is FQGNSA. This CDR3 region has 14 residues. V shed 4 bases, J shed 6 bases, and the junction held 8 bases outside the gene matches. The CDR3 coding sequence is TGTGCCAGCAGCTCGGACAGGGTTTATCGCGAGCAGTACTTC. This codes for CASSSDRVYREQYF.

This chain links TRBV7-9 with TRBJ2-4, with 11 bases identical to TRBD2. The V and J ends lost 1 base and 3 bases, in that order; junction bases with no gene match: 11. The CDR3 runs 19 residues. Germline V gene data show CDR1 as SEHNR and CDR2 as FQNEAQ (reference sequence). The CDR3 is CASSLGGSGRASGKNIQYF. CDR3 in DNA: TGTGCCAGCAGCTTAGGCGGTAGCGGGAGGGCCTCGGGCAAAAACATTCAGTACTTC.

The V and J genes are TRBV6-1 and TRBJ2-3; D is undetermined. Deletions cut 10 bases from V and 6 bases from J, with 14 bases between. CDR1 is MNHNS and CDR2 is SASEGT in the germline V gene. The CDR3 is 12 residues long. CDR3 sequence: CAIRRGSDTQYF. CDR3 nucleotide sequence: TGTGCCATCCGTCGTGGTTCCGATACGCAGTATTTT.

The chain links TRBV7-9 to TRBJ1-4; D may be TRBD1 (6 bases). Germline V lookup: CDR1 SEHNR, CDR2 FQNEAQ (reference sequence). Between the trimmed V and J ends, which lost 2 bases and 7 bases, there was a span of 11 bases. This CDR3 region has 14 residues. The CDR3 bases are TGTGCCAGCAGCTTAAAAACAGGGACTGAAAAACTGTTTTTT. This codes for CASSLKTGTEKLFF.

The CDR3 nucleotides are TGCGCCAGCAGCCGCTCGGGCCCCTACGAGCAGTACTTC. Its protein is CASSRSGPYEQYF. The chain uses TRBV5-1 and TRBJ2-7, with no clear D. The CDR3 covers 13 residues. The germline V and J ends were trimmed by 4 bases and 2 bases, with 10 bases remaining between them. Germline CDR1 SGHRS, CDR2 YFSETQ.

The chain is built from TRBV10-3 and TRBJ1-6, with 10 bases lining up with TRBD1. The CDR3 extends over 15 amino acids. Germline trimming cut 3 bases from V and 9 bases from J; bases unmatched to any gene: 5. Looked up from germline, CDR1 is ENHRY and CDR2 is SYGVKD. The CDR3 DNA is TGTGCCATCAGTGACGACAGGGGGCAGGGTTCACCCCTCCACTTT. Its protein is CAISDDRGQGSPLHF.

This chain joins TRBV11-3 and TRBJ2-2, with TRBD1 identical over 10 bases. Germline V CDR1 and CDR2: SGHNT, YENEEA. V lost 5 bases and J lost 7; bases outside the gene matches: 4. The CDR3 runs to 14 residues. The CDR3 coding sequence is TGTGCCAGCAGCCCCCGGGACAGGGGCGGGGAGCTGTTTTTT. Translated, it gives CASSPRDRGGELFF.

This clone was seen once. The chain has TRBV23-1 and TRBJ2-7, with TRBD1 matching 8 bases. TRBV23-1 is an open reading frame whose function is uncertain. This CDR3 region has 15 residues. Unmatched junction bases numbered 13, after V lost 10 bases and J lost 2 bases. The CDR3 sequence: CATINHGTGTYEQYF. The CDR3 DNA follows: TGCGCCACTATAAATCACGGGACAGGCACCTACGAGCAGTACTTC.

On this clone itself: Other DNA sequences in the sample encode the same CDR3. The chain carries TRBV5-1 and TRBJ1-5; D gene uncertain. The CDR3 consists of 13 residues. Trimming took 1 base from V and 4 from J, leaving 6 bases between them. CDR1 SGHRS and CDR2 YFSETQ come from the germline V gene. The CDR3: CASSLSGNQPQHF. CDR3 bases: TGCGCCAGCAGCTTGTCGGGGAATCAGCCCCAGCATTTT.

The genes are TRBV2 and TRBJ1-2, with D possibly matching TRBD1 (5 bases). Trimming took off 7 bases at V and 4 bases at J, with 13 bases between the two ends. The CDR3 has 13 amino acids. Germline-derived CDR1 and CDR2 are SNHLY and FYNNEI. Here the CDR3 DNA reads TGTGCCAGCATGAGAGGGGCGACCTATGGCTACACCTTC. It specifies CASMRGATYGYTF.

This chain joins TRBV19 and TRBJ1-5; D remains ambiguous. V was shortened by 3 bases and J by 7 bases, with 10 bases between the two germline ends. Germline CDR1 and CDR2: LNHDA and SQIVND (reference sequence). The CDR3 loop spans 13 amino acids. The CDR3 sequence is CASSIMVKQPQHF. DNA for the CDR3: TGTGCCAGTAGTATTATGGTCAAGCAGCCCCAGCATTTT.

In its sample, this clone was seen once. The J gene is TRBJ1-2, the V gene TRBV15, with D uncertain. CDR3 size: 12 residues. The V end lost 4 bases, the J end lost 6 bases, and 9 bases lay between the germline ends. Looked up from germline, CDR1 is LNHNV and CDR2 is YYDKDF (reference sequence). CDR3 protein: CATSNGYNGYTF. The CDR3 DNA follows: TGTGCCACCAGCAACGGTTATAATGGCTACACCTTC. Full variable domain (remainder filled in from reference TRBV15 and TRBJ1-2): DAMVIQNPRYQVTQFGKPVTLSCSQTLNHNVMYWYQQKSSQAPKLLFHYYDKDFNNEADTPDNFQSRRPNTSFCFLDIRSPGLGDTAMYLCATSNGYNGYTFGSGTRLTVV.

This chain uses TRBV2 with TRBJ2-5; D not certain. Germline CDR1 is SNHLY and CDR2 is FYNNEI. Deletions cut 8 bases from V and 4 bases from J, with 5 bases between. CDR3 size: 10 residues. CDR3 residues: CASFRETQYF. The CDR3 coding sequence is TGTGCCAGCTTTAGAGAGACCCAGTACTTC.

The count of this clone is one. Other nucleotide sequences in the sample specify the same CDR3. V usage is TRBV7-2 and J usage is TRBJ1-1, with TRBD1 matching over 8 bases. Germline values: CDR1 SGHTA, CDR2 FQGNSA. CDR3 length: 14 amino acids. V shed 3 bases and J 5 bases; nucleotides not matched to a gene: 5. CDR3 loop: CASSFSGGNTEAFF. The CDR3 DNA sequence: TGTGCCAGCAGCTTTTCAGGGGGCAATACTGAAGCTTTCTTT.